The 28 T cell receptor beta chains listed next were all sequenced from one sample in a study of T cells in Graves' hyperthyroidism and ophthalmopathy. TCR beta CDR3 region amplification was performed from RNA transcripts. Primed by the HTBI set, a first-round RT-PCR was run on the TCR CDR3. MiXCR, run by TCRdb on the multiplex PCR reads, gives a single entry per CDR3 protein. The sample gives a few hundred thousand distinct CDR3 sequences, around 42% of which show up once; more than 7% is in the top ten. Sequenced input: peripheral blood or thyroid tissue (not recorded which). These receptors were taken from a woman younger than 35 with Graves' hyperthyroidism.

V gene TRBV20-1 combines with J gene TRBJ1-2; D might be TRBD1 (5 bases). The V gene's germline CDR1 is DFQATT and CDR2 SNEGSKA (reference sequence). The CDR3 is 14 amino acids. V was shortened by 4 bases and J by 3 bases, with 15 bases between the two germline ends. The CDR3 sequence: CSAISGTSDYGYTF. The CDR3 DNA is TGCAGTGCTATTTCCGGGACTAGCGACTATGGCTACACCTTC.

The V call is TRBV4-2, the J call TRBJ2-6, with D possibly matching TRBD1 (7 bases). V lost 0 bases and J lost 0, with 15 bases in between. CDR3 length: 19 residues. Germline V gives CDR1 LGHNA, CDR2 YNFKEQ. The CDR3 DNA follows: TGTGCCAGCAGCCAAGAGGAGGGGGCATCCTTCTCTGGGGCCAACGTCCTGACTTTC. Translating gives CASSQEEGASFSGANVLTF.

This clonotype was seen repeatedly, ten times or more. The rearrangement joins TRBV11-2 to TRBJ2-5; D perhaps matches TRBD1 (5 bases). V was shortened by 3 bases and J by 5 bases, with 10 bases between the two germline ends. This CDR3 has 13 amino acids. Germline assignment: CDR1 SGHAT and CDR2 FQNNGV. CDR3 coding DNA: TGTGCCAGCAGCTTGGAAGGGGTGGAGACCCAGTACTTC. Its protein product is CASSLEGVETQYF.

This clonotype showed up many times. The chain is built from TRBV24-1 and TRBJ2-5, with 10 positions matching TRBD2. CDR1 KGHDR and CDR2 SFDVKD come from the germline V gene. With V trimmed by 4 bases and J by 5 bases, 6 bases remained unmatched. The CDR3 consists of 15 residues. CDR3 sequence reads: CATSDPTTSGETQYF. The CDR3 DNA reads TGTGCCACCAGTGACCCCACGACTAGCGGGGAGACCCAGTACTTC.

At least ten counts were recorded for this clonotype. The chain links TRBV25-1 to TRBJ2-3; D gene uncertain. Trimming cost V 4 bases and J 6 bases, with 5 bases left between them. Germline CDR1 is MGHDK and CDR2 is SYGVNS. There are 11 residues in the CDR3. The CDR3 bases are TGTGCCAGCAGTGGGATCGATACGCAGTATTTT. Translating gives CASSGIDTQYF.

The chain is built from TRBV20-1 and TRBJ2-5; 10 bases map to TRBD1. The J segment lost 4 bases and the V segment lost 5 bases, leaving 7 bases of the junction unmatched. Per the germline V gene, CDR1 is DFQATT and CDR2 is SNEGSKA (reference sequence). The CDR3 covers 14 residues. This CDR3 reads CSAYRTGGGETQYF. For the CDR3, the DNA is TGCAGTGCTTACCGGACAGGGGGTGGAGAGACCCAGTACTTC.

The chain links TRBV12-3 or TRBV12-4 to TRBJ1-3; D remains ambiguous. The V gene lost 5 bases and the J gene lost 2 bases, with 13 bases spanning the gap. This CDR3 is 15 amino acids long. CDR3 in amino acids: CASSDGVDPGNTIYF. CDR3 DNA sequence: TGTGCCAGCAGTGACGGGGTTGACCCTGGAAACACCATATATTTT.

This clonotype showed up many times. Sequence at one end of the junction differs from germline and may be a read error. This chain links TRBV20-1 with TRBJ2-7, with D tentatively TRBD2 (5 bases). CDR1 DFQATT and CDR2 SNEGSKA come from the germline V gene (reference sequence). The CDR3 totals 13 residues. CDR3 coding DNA: TGCAGTGCTTATTCGGGGAGTAGCTACGCGCAGTACTTC. This encodes CSAYSGSSYAQYF.

The CDR3 DNA is TGCAGGCCGGGACCGGACGTAAACACTGAAGCTTTCTTT. Translating it yields CRPGPDVNTEAFF. The chain couples TRBV20-1 to TRBJ1-1; D is perhaps TRBD1 (5 bases). Germline V gene lookup returns CDR1 DFQATT and CDR2 SNEGSKA (reference sequence). CDR3 length equals 13 residues.

This clonotype has a count of ten or more. This chain connects TRBV9 to TRBJ2-7; 7 nucleotides align to TRBD2. After removal of 0 bases from V and 3 bases from J, the junction contained 9 bases not matched to a gene. Per germline, CDR1 SGDLS and CDR2 YYNGEE. The CDR3 spans 16 residues. CDR3 region: CASSVEASGTFYEQYF. The CDR3 nucleotides read TGTGCCAGCAGCGTAGAGGCTAGCGGAACATTCTACGAGCAGTACTTC.

This clonotype was observed at least ten times. A single base separates this from a much larger clone, so it may be a read error. The J gene is TRBJ1-2, the V gene TRBV9, with 8 positions matching TRBD1. Trimming cost V 4 bases and J 4 bases; bases outside gene matches: 12. Germline CDR1 reads SGDLS; CDR2 reads YYNGEE. The CDR3 loop spans 16 amino acids. CDR3 in amino acids: CASSPSGSGTGYGYTF. The CDR3 DNA reads TGTGCCAGCAGCCCGAGTGGGAGCGGGACAGGCTATGGCTACACCTTC.

Ten or more counts support this clonotype. The genes are TRBV12-3 or TRBV12-4 and TRBJ1-3, with D perhaps TRBD1 (6 bases). The CDR3 is 13 residues long. Trimming shortened V by 7 bases and J by 4 bases, and 11 bases separated the two germline ends. The CDR3 DNA reads TGTGCCAGCAAGGCAGGGGAAGGAAACACCATATATTTT. Protein sequence: CASKAGEGNTIYF.

As to this clonotype: A much larger clonotype is one base distant, so this may be a read error. The J gene is TRBJ2-5, the V gene TRBV5-5; TRBD2 matches 11 bases. This CDR3 region has 19 residues. Germline values: CDR1 SGHKS, CDR2 YYEKEE (reference sequence). V shed 0 bases and J 7 bases; nucleotides not matched to a gene: 17. The CDR3 is CASSLELAGAAPGGGTQYF. The CDR3 DNA reads as TGTGCCAGCAGCTTGGAACTAGCGGGAGCTGCCCCAGGGGGAGGGACCCAGTACTTC.

The CDR3 region has the DNA TGCAGCCAGAAGCGAGACAACGATGAAAAACTGTTTTTT. Translated: CSQKRDNDEKLFF. V usage is TRBV29-1 and J usage is TRBJ1-4; D remains unclear. The CDR3 runs 13 residues. V dropped 8 bases and J dropped 6 bases, with 16 bases sitting between them. CDR1 is SQVTM and CDR2 is ANQGSEA in the germline V gene.

This chain joins TRBV10-3 and TRBJ2-6; no definite D call. Germline CDR1 is ENHRY and CDR2 is SYGVKD. The V and J ends lost 4 bases and 4 bases respectively, with 26 bases between them. This CDR3 has 20 residues. In DNA form, the CDR3 reads TGTGCCATCAGTGGTCCTGGACCAGGTGCGATCTACGCCGGGGCCAACGTCCTGACTTTC. It translates to CAISGPGPGAIYAGANVLTF.

DNA for the CDR3: TGTGCCAGCAGCAAGGGACTAGCGGCGGACTTTACTTACGAGCAGTACTTC. Translation gives CASSKGLAADFTYEQYF. The V gene is TRBV7-9, the J gene TRBJ2-7; 11 bases fit TRBD2. Trimming took 5 bases from V and 4 from J; bases not matched to a gene: 13. Germline-derived CDR1 and CDR2 are SEHNR and FQNEAQ (reference sequence). The CDR3 sequence is 17 residues long.

V usage is TRBV20-1 and J usage is TRBJ2-7, with D perhaps matching TRBD2 (7 bases). This CDR3 has 15 amino acids. With 1 base removed from V and 7 bases from J, the gap between germline ends came to 20 bases. The germline V gene has CDR1 DFQATT and CDR2 SNEGSKA (reference sequence). The CDR3 region is CSARGGGHALGEQYF. CDR3 DNA: TGCAGTGCTAGAGGGGGGGGGCACGCCCTAGGGGAGCAGTACTTC.

This clonotype occurred many times. The chain links TRBV24-1 to TRBJ2-7; D is perhaps TRBD1 or TRBD2 (5 bases each). The CDR3 spans 13 residues. V gave up 8 bases and J gave up 2 bases, with 12 bases separating them. CDR1 is KGHDR and CDR2 is SFDVKD in the germline V gene. The CDR3 protein is CATIGATTYEQYF. The DNA of the CDR3 is TGTGCCACCATCGGGGCGACAACCTACGAGCAGTACTTC.

This rearrangement joins TRBV20-1 to TRBJ2-3; 8 bases align to TRBD2. The CDR3 is 16 amino acids. CDR1 and CDR2 (germline): DFQATT, SNEGSKA (reference sequence). The J segment lost 7 bases and the V segment lost 3 bases, leaving 15 bases of the junction unmatched. CDR3 amino acids: CSASSDFYLAGNTQYF. The CDR3 DNA sequence: TGCAGTGCTAGCTCCGACTTCTATCTAGCGGGCAATACGCAGTATTTT.

This clonotype is categorized as medium-sized (0.01 to 0.1%). J is TRBJ1-5 and V is TRBV6-2 or TRBV6-3, with D hard to call. This CDR3 has 12 amino acids. The V gene lost 5 bases and the J gene lost 6 bases, with 8 bases spanning the gap. CDR1 and CDR2 from the germline V gene are MNHEY and SVGEGT. Here the CDR3 DNA reads TGTGCCAGCAGTCTACCCCGTCAGCCCCAGCATTTT. Translated, it gives CASSLPRQPQHF.

At least ten counts were recorded for this clonotype. The chain employs TRBV2 and TRBJ1-3; unclear D gene. V gave up 6 bases and J gave up 4 bases, with 7 bases separating them. The CDR3 loop spans 12 amino acids. Germline values: CDR1 SNHLY, CDR2 FYNNEI. CDR3 in amino acids: CASRPDGNTIYF. In DNA, the CDR3 is TGTGCCAGCAGACCCGACGGAAACACCATATATTTT. The whole variable domain, filled in from reference TRBV2 and TRBJ1-3, reads EPEVTQTPSHQVTQMGQEVILRCVPISNHLYFYWYRQILGQKVEFLVSFYNNEISEKSEIFDDQFSVERPDGSNFTLKIRSTKLEDSAMYFCASRPDGNTIYFGEGSWLTVV.

The table lists this clonotype with a few counts. J is TRBJ1-2 and V is TRBV27; weak D call: TRBD1 (6 bases). The germline V and J ends were trimmed by 2 bases and 6 bases, with 10 bases remaining between them. Per germline, CDR1 MNHEY and CDR2 SMNVEV (reference sequence). There are 13 residues in the CDR3. This chain's CDR3 is CASSLRGHHGYTF. The CDR3 DNA is TGTGCCAGCAGTTTACGGGGGCACCATGGCTACACCTTC.

The genes are TRBV25-1 and TRBJ2-1, with 7 bases lining up with TRBD2. Germline CDR1 MGHDK, CDR2 SYGVNS. The CDR3 extends over 16 amino acids. The V gene end was trimmed by 1 base and the J gene end by 6 bases; junction bases not matched to a gene: 9. As DNA, the CDR3 is TGTGCCAGCAGTGAATCGGCGACTAGCCTGGGCAATGAGCAGTTCTTC. Protein: CASSESATSLGNEQFF.

This clonotype appeared many times. The chain recombines TRBV20-1 with TRBJ1-6; D ambiguous. This CDR3 has 11 residues. Germline CDR1 DFQATT, CDR2 SNEGSKA (reference sequence). V shed 5 bases and J shed 7 bases, with 6 bases lying between them. This CDR3 reads CSAALNSPLHF. The CDR3, as DNA: TGCAGTGCTGCTTTGAATTCACCCCTCCACTTT.

This clonotype was seen at least ten times. The chain employs TRBV12-3 or TRBV12-4 and TRBJ2-5, with 13 nucleotides matching TRBD2. Unmatched junction bases numbered 10, after V lost 4 bases and J lost 5 bases. The CDR3 runs to 17 residues. The DNA of the CDR3 is TGTGCCAGCAGTTCGGGACTAGCGGGGCGCTGGGGGGAGACCCAGTACTTC. It specifies CASSSGLAGRWGETQYF.

In this sample, this clonotype turned up many times. This rearrangement joins TRBV9 to TRBJ2-7; 12 nucleotides align to TRBD2. The CDR3 has 15 amino acids. Unmatched junction bases numbered 4, after V lost 3 bases and J lost 3 bases. Per germline, CDR1 SGDLS and CDR2 YYNGEE. The CDR3 loop is CASSGGLAGVYEQYF. The CDR3 DNA is TGTGCCAGCAGCGGGGGACTAGCGGGTGTCTACGAGCAGTACTTC.

This clonotype was recorded many times. V and J are TRBV25-1 and TRBJ2-5; D not resolved. The CDR3 spans 14 residues. V was pared by 4 bases and J by 1 base, with 10 bases between. CDR1 MGHDK and CDR2 SYGVNS come from the germline V gene. CDR3 residues: CASSVGPAQETQYF. In nucleotides, the CDR3 is TGTGCCAGCAGTGTTGGCCCAGCCCAAGAGACCCAGTACTTC.

This clonotype was counted at least ten times. The chain links TRBV29-1 to TRBJ2-3; 11 nucleotides line up with TRBD2. Germline V gene sequence: CDR1 SQVTM, CDR2 ANQGSEA. CDR3 length: 12 amino acids. V lost 5 bases to trimming and J lost 5 bases; unmatched junction nucleotides: 0. This CDR3 is CSVTSGRDTQYF. CDR3 DNA sequence: TGCAGCGTTACTAGCGGGAGAGATACGCAGTATTTT.